This T cell receptor (beta chain) derives from a study of beta chain features in type 1 diabetes. General study points: Shortening of TCRB CDR3s, moderate but significant, appeared in all four CD4+ subsets of Type 1 diabetes patients. Because the template was cDNA, high-expressing cells might be over-represented. TCRB repertoires of naive, central memory and Treg cells appeared more similar among patients than among healthy donors.

Every bit of the isolated RNA underwent reverse transcription, so sequencing read expressed TCRB transcripts. For naive, central memory and regulatory T cell samples, reads averaged around 3.6 million. Assay used: immunoSEQ multiplex PCR; TCRdb lists only in-frame clones, some missing. The sample holds around 260,000 clones, 24% seen once. CDR1 is SQVTM, CDR2 ANQGSEA, per germline. The germline V and J ends were trimmed by 6 bases and 7 bases, with 15 bases remaining between them. The CDR3 is 12 residues long. This clone was found a few times. Antigen unknown. This rearrangement joins TRBV29-1 to TRBJ1-2; possibly TRBD1 for D (6 bases). The sequence came from a woman aged 25-40 years with type 1 diabetes. The sample comprised naive CD4+ T cells from blood. The chain's CDR3 is CSVRGGGLGYTF. The CDR3 DNA is TGCAGCGTCCGTGGGGGGGGCCTTGGCTACACCTTC. The full variable domain, rest sourced from reference TRBV29-1 and TRBJ1-2, is SAVISQKPSRDICQRGTSLTIQCQVDSQVTMMFWYRQQPGQSLTLIATANQGSEATYESGFVIDKFPISRPNLTFSTLTVSNMSPEDSSIYLCSVRGGGLGYTFGSGTRLTVV.